Many counts were recorded for the clone carrying this T cell receptor beta chain. The antigen is not known. The data were obtained in a study of T cell repertoires in cytomegalovirus infection. Study background: Both CMV infection and a matching HLA type were indicated by public TCR beta signatures.

Germline V lookup: CDR1 SGHVS, CDR2 FNYEAQ. This CDR3 region has 15 residues. Losses at the gene ends were 4 bases for V and 6 bases for J; bases not matched to a gene: 12. One entry per CDR3 protein results from TCRdb running MiXCR on the reads. The sample includes 170,000 or so distinct CDR3 sequences, around 15% seen only once; the top ten take 25% to 30%. Whole-study results and caveats: HLA-C-restricted CMV-specific TCR beta clonotypes prevailed in the ex vivo response.

V usage is TRBV7-6 and J usage is TRBJ2-7; 7 nucleotides align to TRBD2. Sequenced: PBMCs. The TCR comes from a human donor in good health (CMV status not recorded). Some clones in this sample may be carry-over from other donors' samples. The CDR3 spells CASSSPTAGVSEQYF. CDR3 nucleotide sequence: TGTGCCAGCAGCTCGCCAACGGCGGGAGTGTCCGAGCAGTACTTC.